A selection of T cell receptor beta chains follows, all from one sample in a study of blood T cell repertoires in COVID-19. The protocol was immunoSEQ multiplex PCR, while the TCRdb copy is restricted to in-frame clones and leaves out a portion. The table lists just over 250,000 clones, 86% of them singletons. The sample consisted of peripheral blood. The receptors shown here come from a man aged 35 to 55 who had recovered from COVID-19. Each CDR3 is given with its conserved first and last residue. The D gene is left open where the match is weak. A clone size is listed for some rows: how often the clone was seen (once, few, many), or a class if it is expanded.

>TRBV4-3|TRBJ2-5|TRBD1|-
CASSQKGGGETQYF
TGCGCCAGCAGCCAAAAAGGGGGCGGGGAGACCCAGTACTTC
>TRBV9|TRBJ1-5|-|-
CASSVGAGNSNQPQHF
TGTGCCAGCAGCGTAGGGGCAGGAAATAGCAATCAGCCCCAGCATTTT
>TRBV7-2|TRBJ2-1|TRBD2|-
CGGSGGLHPNEQFF
TGTGGGGGATCGGGAGGGTTACACCCAAATGAGCAGTTCTTC
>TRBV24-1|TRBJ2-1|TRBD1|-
CATSDTRQGNEQFF
TGTGCCACCAGTGATACGAGACAGGGGAATGAGCAGTTCTTC
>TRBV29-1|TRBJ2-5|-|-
CSPGVVAVERYQETQYF
TGCAGCCCCGGAGTGGTAGCGGTTGAAAGATACCAAGAGACCCAGTACTTC
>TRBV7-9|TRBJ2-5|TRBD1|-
CASSPWTGGVETQYF
TGTGCCAGCAGCCCGTGGACAGGGGGAGTCGAGACCCAGTACTTC
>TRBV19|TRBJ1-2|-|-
CASSPLLLARRPYTF
TGTGCCAGTAGCCCCCTACTTTTAGCCCGAAGACCCTACACCTTC
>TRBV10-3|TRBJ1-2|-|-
CAISESTGNYGYTF
TGTGCCATCAGTGAGTCAACAGGGAACTATGGCTACACCTTC
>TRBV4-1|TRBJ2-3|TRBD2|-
CASSHSGDSTDTQYF
TGCGCCAGCAGCCATAGCGGGGATAGCACAGATACGCAGTATTTT
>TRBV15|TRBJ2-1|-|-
CATSSRLVSYNEQFF
TGTGCCACCAGCAGTCGACTAGTATCCTACAATGAGCAGTTCTTC
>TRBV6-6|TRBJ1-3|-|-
CASTLLGSGNTIYF
TGTGCCAGCACCCTACTCGGCTCTGGAAACACCATATATTTT
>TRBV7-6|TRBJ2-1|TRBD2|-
CASSQRTSGLYNEQFF
TGTGCCAGCAGCCAGCGGACTAGCGGGTTGTACAATGAGCAGTTCTTC
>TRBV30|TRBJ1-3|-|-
CAWSDMAVSGNTIYF
TGTGCCTGGAGTGACATGGCAGTCTCTGGAAACACCATATATTTT
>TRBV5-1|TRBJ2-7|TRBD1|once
CASSGRQGASYEQYF
TGCGCCAGCAGCGGTAGACAGGGGGCCTCCTACGAGCAGTACTTC
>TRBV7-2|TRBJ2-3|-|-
CASSLKSGVTDTQYF
TGTGCCAGCAGCTTAAAGTCGGGGGTAACGGATACGCAGTATTTT
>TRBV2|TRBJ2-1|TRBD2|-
CASSGTSGRGSYNEQFF
TGTGCCAGCAGTGGGACTAGCGGGAGGGGCTCCTACAATGAGCAGTTCTTC
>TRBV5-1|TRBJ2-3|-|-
CASSFITDTQYF
TGCGCCAGCAGCTTTATCACAGATACGCAGTATTTT
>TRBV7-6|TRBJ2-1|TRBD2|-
CASSLVFQASGRSRINEQFF
TGTGCCAGCAGCTTAGTTTTTCAGGCTAGCGGGAGGTCCCGTATCAATGAGCAGTTCTTC
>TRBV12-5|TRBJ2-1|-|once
CASNRGDEQFF
TGTGCTAGTAACCGCGGCGATGAGCAGTTCTTC
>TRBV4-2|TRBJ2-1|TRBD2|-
CASSPTIAGSSYNEQFF
TGTGCCAGCAGCCCTACAATAGCGGGAAGCTCCTACAATGAGCAGTTCTTC
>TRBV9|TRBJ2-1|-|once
CASSVSTSYNEQFF
TGTGCCAGCAGCGTTAGTACCTCCTACAATGAGCAGTTCTTC
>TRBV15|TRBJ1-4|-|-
CATSSRRGAKTNEKLFF
TGTGCCACCAGCTCCCGTCGGGGGGCGAAGACTAATGAAAAACTGTTTTTT
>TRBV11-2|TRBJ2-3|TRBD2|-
CASSKGRGVDKDTQYF
TGTGCCAGCAGTAAAGGGCGGGGGGTAGATAAAGATACGCAGTATTTT
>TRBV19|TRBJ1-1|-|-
CASRRQIPYTEAFF
TGTGCCAGTAGGAGACAGATCCCCTACACTGAAGCTTTCTTT
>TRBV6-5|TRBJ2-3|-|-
CASSSRQSTDTQYF
TGTGCCAGCAGTTCTAGGCAAAGCACAGATACGCAGTATTTT
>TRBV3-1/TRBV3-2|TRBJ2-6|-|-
CASSPLAGQTAGANVLTF
TGTGCCAGCAGCCCTTTGGCTGGACAGACCGCTGGGGCCAACGTCCTGACTTTC
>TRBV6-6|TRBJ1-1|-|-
CASKPRHSLDTEAFF
TGTGCCAGCAAGCCACGACACAGTTTGGACACTGAAGCTTTCTTT
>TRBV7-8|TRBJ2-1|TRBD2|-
CASSLLASGDYNEQFF
TGTGCCAGCAGCTTATTGGCTAGCGGGGATTACAATGAGCAGTTCTTC
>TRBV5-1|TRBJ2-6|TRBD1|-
CASSQPGQGTLVANVLTF
TGCGCCAGCAGTCAGCCGGGACAGGGAACTCTGGTGGCCAACGTCCTGACTTTC
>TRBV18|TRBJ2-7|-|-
CASSPRPFPYEQYF
TGTGCCAGCTCACCACGGCCTTTTCCTTATGAGCAGTACTTC
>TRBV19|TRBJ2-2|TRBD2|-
CASRPAGLGNTGELFF
TGTGCCAGTAGGCCGGCGGGACTAGGGAACACCGGGGAGCTGTTTTTT
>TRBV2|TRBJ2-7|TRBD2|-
CASSFPTSGSSYEQYF
TGTGCCAGCAGTTTTCCCACTAGCGGGAGCTCCTACGAGCAGTACTTC
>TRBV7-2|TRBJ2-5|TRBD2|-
CASSRTSGEETQYF
TGTGCCAGCAGCCGGACTAGCGGGGAAGAGACCCAGTACTTC
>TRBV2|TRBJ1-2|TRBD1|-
CASNRDRGNINYGYTF
TGTGCCAGCAATCGGGACAGGGGCAACATTAACTATGGCTACACCTTC
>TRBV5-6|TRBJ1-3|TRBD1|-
CASSFWDRAAGNTIYF
TGTGCCAGCAGCTTCTGGGACAGGGCGGCTGGAAACACCATATATTTT
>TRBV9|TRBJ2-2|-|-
CASSAVRGKNTGELFF
TGTGCCAGCAGCGCCGTCAGGGGAAAGAACACCGGGGAGCTGTTTTTT
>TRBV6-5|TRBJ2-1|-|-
CASRTGRHINEQFF
TGTGCCAGCAGAACAGGGCGCCACATCAATGAGCAGTTCTTC
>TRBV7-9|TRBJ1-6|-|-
CASSLGARRLDSPLHF
TGTGCCAGCAGCTTAGGTGCCAGGAGGTTGGATTCACCCCTCCACTTT
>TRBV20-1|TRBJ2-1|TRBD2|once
CRLAGGYEQFF
TGCAGGCTAGCGGGAGGGTATGAGCAGTTCTTC